Below, 29 T cell receptor beta chains from the same sample are listed, as sequenced in a study of blood T cell repertoires in COVID-19. Produced via immunoSEQ multiplex PCR; TCRdb's table is partial and in-frame only. Among fewer than 200,000 clones listed, approximately 95% were seen once. Material for sequencing was peripheral blood. The receptors were gathered from a woman in her forties or fifties with acute or convalescent COVID-19.

The chain recombines TRBV7-6 with TRBJ2-5; TRBD1 aligns across 9 bases. Germline V CDR1 and CDR2: SGHVS, FNYEAQ. Trimming at V came to 4 bases and at J to 5 bases, leaving 11 bases not matched to a gene. There are 16 residues in the CDR3. CDR3: CASSSKRDRVVETQYF. The CDR3 DNA sequence: TGTGCCAGCAGCTCCAAACGGGACAGGGTGGTGGAGACCCAGTACTTC. The full variable domain, rest sourced from reference TRBV7-6 and TRBJ2-5, is GAGVSQSPRYKVTKRGQDVALRCDPISGHVSLYWYRQALGQGPEFLTYFNYEAQQDKSGLPNDRFSAERPEGSISTLTIQRTEQRDSAMYRCASSSKRDRVVETQYFGPGTRLLVL.

The rearrangement uses TRBV2 and TRBJ1-2; 9 positions agree with TRBD1. Germline-derived CDR1 and CDR2 are SNHLY and FYNNEI. The CDR3 loop spans 13 amino acids. The V gene end was trimmed by 7 bases and the J gene end by 8 bases; junction bases not matched to a gene: 8. The CDR3 spells CASILTGGIGYTF. The CDR3 DNA is TGTGCCAGCATTTTAACAGGGGGCATCGGCTACACCTTC. Using reference TRBV2 and TRBJ1-2 for the parts outside the CDR3, the full variable domain is EPEVTQTPSHQVTQMGQEVILRCVPISNHLYFYWYRQILGQKVEFLVSFYNNEISEKSEIFDDQFSVERPDGSNFTLKIRSTKLEDSAMYFCASILTGGIGYTFGSGTRLTVV.

This rearrangement joins TRBV4-3 to TRBJ2-3; D perhaps matches TRBD2 (6 bases). The CDR3 is 15 amino acids. The V gene's germline CDR1 is LGHNA and CDR2 YSLEER. The germline V and J ends were trimmed by 3 bases and 0 bases, with 10 bases remaining between them. The CDR3 here is CASSQEGTSTDTQYF. CDR3 DNA: TGCGCCAGCAGCCAGGAGGGGACTAGCACAGATACGCAGTATTTT.

The CDR3 sequence is CASSQELPSAQYF. The CDR3, as DNA: TGTGCCAGCAGCCAAGAACTCCCCTCGGCGCAGTATTTT. The chain has TRBV3-1 (or the pseudogene TRBV3-2) and TRBJ2-3; D gene ambiguous. Germline V CDR1 and CDR2: LGHDT, YNNKEL (reference sequence). The CDR3 contains 13 residues. V was trimmed by 0 bases and J by 10 bases, leaving 11 bases between them.

This clone has only one observation. The rearrangement links TRBV5-1 to TRBJ1-2; 11 bases agree with TRBD1. CDR1 SGHRS and CDR2 YFSETQ come from the germline V gene. This CDR3 region has 16 residues. Trimming at V came to 0 bases and at J to 4 bases, leaving 5 bases not matched to a gene. CDR3 coding DNA: TGCGCCAGCAGCTTGGAAGGGACAGGGGGGTTCTATGGCTACACCTTC. Its protein is CASSLEGTGGFYGYTF.

This chain joins TRBV2 and TRBJ2-7, with TRBD2 as a possible D gene (6 bases). From germline, CDR1 is SNHLY and CDR2 FYNNEI. Trimming removed 8 bases from V and 4 bases from J, with 24 bases in between. The CDR3 is 16 amino acids. The CDR3, as DNA: TGTGCCAGCCGGATTCCCAGCCGGGAGAATTCTTACGAGCAGTACTTC. Translation: CASRIPSRENSYEQYF. The full variable domain, in which reference TRBV2 and TRBJ2-7 provide the parts outside the CDR3, is EPEVTQTPSHQVTQMGQEVILRCVPISNHLYFYWYRQILGQKVEFLVSFYNNEISEKSEIFDDQFSVERPDGSNFTLKIRSTKLEDSAMYFCASRIPSRENSYEQYFGPGTRLTVT.

There are a few counts of this clone. V is TRBV3-1 (or the pseudogene TRBV3-2) and J is TRBJ2-1, with D unresolved. The CDR3 sequence is 16 residues long. Germline V gene lookup returns CDR1 LGHDT and CDR2 YNNKEL (reference sequence). The V end lost 1 base, the J end lost 0 bases, and 10 bases lay between the germline ends. The CDR3 reads CASSQGTEPSYNEQFF. CDR3 in DNA: TGTGCCAGCAGCCAAGGAACAGAACCCTCCTACAATGAGCAGTTCTTC.

This chain connects TRBV6-5 to TRBJ2-1, with D possibly being TRBD2 (6 bases). This CDR3 has 14 amino acids. V lost 6 bases and J lost 7, with 16 bases in between. Per germline, CDR1 MNHEY and CDR2 SVGAGI. CDR3 sequence reads: CASRLAVHTNEQFF. Here the CDR3 DNA reads TGTGCCAGCAGACTAGCCGTCCATACAAATGAGCAGTTCTTC.

The rearrangement uses TRBV5-4 and TRBJ2-7, with D perhaps TRBD2 (5 bases). This CDR3 comprises 15 residues. The germline V gene encodes CDR1 SGHNT and CDR2 YYREEE (reference sequence). The V end was cut by 2 bases, the J end by 7 bases, with 19 bases between. The CDR3 is CASSLITQLEGEQYF. The DNA of the CDR3 is TGTGCCAGCAGCTTAATTACGCAGCTCGAGGGAGAGCAGTACTTC.

The J gene is TRBJ1-2, the V gene TRBV5-4; D might be TRBD1 (6 bases). The germline V gene has CDR1 SGHNT and CDR2 YYREEE (reference sequence). The V end lost 6 bases, the J end lost 11 bases, and 17 bases lay between the germline ends. The CDR3 runs to 12 residues. In DNA, the CDR3 is TGTGCCAGCACGCGTTCAGGGGAAAGTTACACCTTC. Protein: CASTRSGESYTF. Drawing the rest from reference TRBV5-4 and TRBJ1-2, the complete variable domain is ETGVTQSPTHLIKTRGQQVTLRCSSQSGHNTVSWYQQALGQGPQFIFQYYREEENGRGNFPPRFSGLQFPNYSSELNVNALELDDSALYLCASTRSGESYTFGSGTRLTVV.

The gene calls are TRBV6-6 and TRBJ1-1, with D perhaps TRBD1 (6 bases). V was pared by 2 bases and J by 0 bases, with 10 bases between. Germline V CDR1 and CDR2: MNHNY, SVGAGI (reference sequence). The CDR3 covers 15 residues. The CDR3, as DNA: TGTGCCAGCAGTTACCTAAGGACAGTGAACACTGAAGCTTTCTTT. It yields the protein CASSYLRTVNTEAFF.

This clone was picked up one time. The CDR3 DNA is TGTGCCAGTACCGGGACTAGCGGATACGAGCAGTACTTC. Its protein is CASTGTSGYEQYF. The chain combines TRBV19 with TRBJ2-7; TRBD2 aligns across 11 bases. The trim removed 7 bases at V and 4 bases at J, leaving 3 bases unmatched. This CDR3 is 13 amino acids long. Germline loops: CDR1 LNHDA, CDR2 SQIVND (reference sequence).

The chain joins TRBV3-1 (or the pseudogene TRBV3-2) to TRBJ1-5; tentatively, D is TRBD1 (5 bases). Germline-derived CDR1 and CDR2 are LGHDT and YNNKEL (reference sequence). Between the trimmed V and J ends, which lost 1 base and 5 bases, there was a span of 9 bases. CDR3 length: 14 amino acids. CDR3 residues: CASSQGGLDQPQHF. As DNA, the CDR3 is TGTGCCAGCAGCCAAGGGGGCTTAGATCAGCCCCAGCATTTT.

This chain joins TRBV25-1 and TRBJ1-1; D might be TRBD1 (5 bases). CDR3 length equals 14 residues. Per the germline V gene, CDR1 is MGHDK and CDR2 is SYGVNS. V was clipped by 1 base and J by 1 base, with 7 bases between them. Written as DNA, the CDR3 is TGTGCCAGCAGTGAATCAGGGAAGAACACTGAAGCTTTCTTT. Its protein is CASSESGKNTEAFF.

CDR3 amino acids: CATSREKGANTEAFF. The CDR3 DNA sequence: TGTGCCACCAGCAGAGAGAAGGGGGCGAACACTGAAGCTTTCTTT. This chain links TRBV15 with TRBJ1-1, with TRBD1 matching 7 bases. The length of the CDR3 is 15 residues. The V segment lost 0 bases and the J segment 1 base; nucleotides outside the gene matches: 2. Germline V gene sequence: CDR1 LNHNV, CDR2 YYDKDF (reference sequence).

The chain has TRBV3-1 (or the pseudogene TRBV3-2) and TRBJ1-1; no reliable D call. Trimming stripped 1 base from V and 4 bases from J, with 10 bases between. Germline V gene data show CDR1 as LGHDT and CDR2 as YNNKEL (reference sequence). This CDR3 contains 14 residues. CDR3 nucleotide sequence: TGTGCCAGCAGCCAAGCCACAGTTCTCACTGAAGCTTTCTTT. Translation gives CASSQATVLTEAFF.

This clone was found once. The rearrangement joins TRBV7-9 to TRBJ1-2; TRBD1 is a possible D gene (6 bases). V shed 3 bases and J shed 4 bases, with 24 bases lying between them. This CDR3 comprises 18 residues. Germline lookup yields CDR1 SEHNR and CDR2 FQNEAQ (reference sequence). The DNA for the CDR3 is TGTGCCAGCAGCTTCGCTACCGGAACAGGGTTAAAACCCTATGGCTACACCTTC. It yields the protein CASSFATGTGLKPYGYTF.

The chain combines TRBV4-1 with TRBJ2-3; 7 nucleotides line up with TRBD1. Germline trimming cut 1 base from V and 2 bases from J; bases unmatched to any gene: 3. The CDR3 sequence is 15 residues long. CDR1 MGHRA and CDR2 YSYEKL come from the germline V gene. CDR3 loop: CASSQVGTATDTQYF. DNA of the CDR3: TGCGCCAGCAGCCAAGTGGGGACAGCCACAGATACGCAGTATTTT.

The chain is built from TRBV12-3 or TRBV12-4 and TRBJ2-7; 7 bases align to TRBD2. The CDR3 runs to 13 residues. V was pared by 3 bases and J by 4 bases, with 3 bases of the junction left unmatched. The CDR3 region is CASSFTGRYEQYF. CDR3 coding DNA: TGTGCCAGCAGTTTTACCGGGAGGTACGAGCAGTACTTC.

The count of this clone is one. J is TRBJ1-6 and V is TRBV3-1 (or the pseudogene TRBV3-2), with 8 positions matching TRBD1. Germline V gene lookup returns CDR1 LGHDT and CDR2 YNNKEL (reference sequence). V was pared by 0 bases and J by 8 bases, with 15 bases of the junction left unmatched. The CDR3 extends over 19 amino acids. The CDR3 loop reads CASSQDLETLGQGHSPLHF. The CDR3 coding sequence is TGTGCCAGCAGCCAAGATTTGGAAACTCTCGGACAGGGACATTCACCCCTCCACTTT.

This clone was seen only once. The chain employs TRBV3-1 (or the pseudogene TRBV3-2) and TRBJ2-7; perhaps TRBD2 as D (5 bases). This CDR3 is 13 amino acids long. CDR1 is LGHDT, CDR2 YNNKEL, per germline (reference sequence). The V and J ends lost 4 bases and 2 bases respectively, with 9 bases between them. This CDR3 is CASSRTPAYEQYF. CDR3 DNA: TGTGCCAGCAGCCGGACTCCCGCCTACGAGCAGTACTTC.

V is TRBV18 and J is TRBJ2-3, with TRBD1 as a possible D gene (6 bases). Between the trimmed V and J ends, which lost 3 bases and 2 bases, there was a span of 21 bases. Germline CDR1 KGHSH, CDR2 LQKENI. The CDR3 sequence is 18 residues long. This chain's CDR3 is CASSPSSLDSTITDTQYF. As DNA, the CDR3 is TGTGCCAGCTCACCCTCATCATTGGACAGCACAATCACAGATACGCAGTATTTT.

This clone was detected only a few times. V and J are TRBV28 and TRBJ1-1; TRBD1 aligns across 7 bases. The CDR3 is 14 residues long. J was trimmed by 4 bases and V by 4 bases; bases with no gene match: 6. CDR1 is MDHEN and CDR2 is SYDVKM in the germline V gene. The CDR3 DNA follows: TGTGCCAGCAGTTCCATTTCAGGGGGCACTGAAGCTTTCTTT. This encodes CASSSISGGTEAFF.

V and J are TRBV10-3 and TRBJ2-1; D may be TRBD1 (6 bases). The germline V gene has CDR1 ENHRY and CDR2 SYGVKD. Trimming took 6 bases from V and 5 from J, leaving 11 bases between them. The CDR3 runs 13 residues. The CDR3 region is CAIRGARDNEQFF. As DNA, the CDR3 is TGTGCCATCAGGGGGGCTAGAGACAATGAGCAGTTCTTC.

The chain uses TRBV28 and TRBJ1-1; D possibly corresponds to TRBD1 (6 bases). The V gene's germline CDR1 is MDHEN and CDR2 SYDVKM. This CDR3 region has 15 residues. With 6 bases removed from V and 5 bases from J, the gap between germline ends came to 19 bases. CDR3 bases: TGTGCCAGCAGCCCCCCGAGGGGGGGCAGGACTGAAGCTTTCTTT. As protein: CASSPPRGGRTEAFF.

CDR3 sequence: CATSDRRQGANYGYTF. The CDR3 region has the DNA TGTGCCACCAGTGATAGACGACAGGGGGCTAACTATGGCTACACCTTC. The chain links TRBV24-1 to TRBJ1-2; TRBD1 agrees at 9 bases. The V and J ends lost 3 bases and 0 bases, in that order; junction bases with no gene match: 4. This CDR3 is 16 amino acids long. Germline V gives CDR1 KGHDR, CDR2 SFDVKD.

In the case of this clone: The same CDR3 is also encoded by other DNA sequences in this sample. This chain uses TRBV3-1 (or the pseudogene TRBV3-2) with TRBJ2-7, with a tentative D call TRBD1 (5 bases). Germline CDR1 and CDR2: LGHDT and YNNKEL (reference sequence). Trimming cost V 1 base and J 4 bases, with 26 bases left between them. CDR3 length: 19 residues. CDR3: CASSQVDLDRVLLLYEQYF. The DNA for the CDR3 is TGTGCCAGCAGCCAAGTCGACCTTGACAGAGTCCTACTACTTTACGAGCAGTACTTC.

This clone was detected only once. The chain recombines TRBV28 with TRBJ1-1, with TRBD1 identical over 9 bases. The CDR3 is 15 residues long. V dropped 5 bases and J dropped 3; count of bases not matched to a gene: 7. Germline CDR1 is MDHEN and CDR2 is SYDVKM. CDR3 coding DNA: TGTGCCAGCAGTACAGGACAGGGGACAGACACTGAAGCTTTCTTT. This codes for CASSTGQGTDTEAFF.

The J gene is TRBJ1-2, the V gene TRBV28; a possible D gene is TRBD1 (6 bases). CDR3 size: 11 residues. Looked up from germline, CDR1 is MDHEN and CDR2 is SYDVKM. Trimming pared 3 bases from V and 8 bases from J, leaving 7 bases between. CDR3 nucleotides: TGTGCCAGCAGTTTTAGGGGGGGCTACACCTTC. Translating gives CASSFRGGYTF.